The present entry profiles one T cell receptor (beta chain) with its context. Its antigen is still unknown. Germline V gives CDR1 MRHNA, CDR2 SNTAGT. The ends were cut back, 3 bases at V and 1 base at J, with 16 bases in the middle. The CDR3 covers 17 residues. Assay used: immunoSEQ multiplex PCR; TCRdb lists only in-frame clones, some missing. Of about 590,000 clones listed, 95% are singletons. The entry originates in a study of shared clonotypes between healthy human individuals. About the research overall: Samples came from a couple of female and three male donors aged 18 to 49.

CD45RO-negative, CCR7-positively selected cells formed the naive CD8 fraction, excluding terminally differentiated effector memory CD45RA+ cells. Study observations and caveats: Generally, naive subsets (rather than memory subsets) showed larger estimated richness.

The receptor was derived from a woman in her twenties or thirties in good health. Specimen: naive CD8+ T cells sorted from blood. The rearrangement uses TRBV6-4 and TRBJ2-1; possible D gene TRBD2, 6 bases. CDR3 protein: CASSEGGSGRSYNEQFF. Written as DNA, the CDR3 is TGTGCCAGCAGTGAAGGCGGTAGCGGCCGATCCTACAATGAGCAGTTCTTC.